These T cell receptor beta chains were read from a single sample in a study of regulatory T cells in long-lasting Graves disease. MiXCR, applied by TCRdb to the multiplex PCR reads, yields one record per CDR3 protein. The sample lists hundreds of thousands of distinct CDR3 sequences; roughly a sixth were seen once. Sequenced here: peripheral blood mononuclear cells (PBMCs), sampled at new diagnosis, from a patient treated with antithyroid drugs. Source of these receptors: a female donor with Graves disease. CDR3s include the opening cysteine and the closing phenylalanine or tryptophan. D genes are given only for firm matches. Clone size appears in some rows only: once, few, many, or a class for an expanded clone.

j_call v_call d_call clone_size cdr3_aa cdr3_nt
TRBJ1-1 TRBV9 . many CASSVVEGAAFF TGTGCCAGCAGCGTAGTTGAGGGAGCAGCTTTCTTT
TRBJ2-7 TRBV7-6 TRBD2 many CASSRTSGRLDEQYF TGTGCCAGCAGTCGTACTAGCGGGAGACTGGACGAGCAGTACTTC
TRBJ1-2 TRBV3-1 . few CASSQDLVVAGGYTF TGTGCCAGCAGCCAAGACCTCGTGGTGGCGGGCGGCTACACCTTC
TRBJ2-1 TRBV7-9 TRBD2 many CASSFVLAGGVDEQFF TGTGCCAGCAGCTTTGTCCTAGCGGGAGGTGTCGATGAGCAGTTCTTC
TRBJ2-1 TRBV12-5 . many CASGWGGAGNEQFF TGTGCTAGTGGTTGGGGCGGAGCGGGTAATGAGCAGTTCTTC
TRBJ2-2 TRBV12-3/TRBV12-4 TRBD1 . CASTPGQANTGELFF TGTGCCAGCACCCCGGGACAGGCGAACACCGGGGAGCTGTTTTTT
TRBJ2-1 TRBV7-9 TRBD2 many CASRGGGKDNEQFF TGTGCCAGCAGAGGCGGGGGGAAGGACAATGAGCAGTTCTTC
TRBJ2-7 TRBV13 TRBD2 few CASSPGTSGRTRGSSSYEQYF TGTGCCAGCAGCCCCGGGACTAGCGGGAGGACCCGGGGTTCTAGCTCCTACGAGCAGTACTTC
TRBJ2-7 TRBV27 . many CASSRGSGYEQYF TGTGCCAGCAGCCGGGGTTCGGGGTACGAGCAGTACTTC
TRBJ1-2 TRBV7-9 . few CASSFIGQGYGYTF TGTGCCAGCAGCTTTATCGGGCAGGGCTATGGCTACACCTTC
TRBJ2-7 TRBV6-5 . few CASSYRGNSYEQYF TGTGCCAGCAGTTACCGGGGAAACTCCTACGAGCAGTACTTC
TRBJ1-4 TRBV19 . many CASSTRRAGAANEKLFF TGTGCCAGTAGTACTCGAAGGGCGGGGGCTGCTAATGAAAAACTGTTTTTT
TRBJ1-4 TRBV28 TRBD1 . CASTLTGTGEKLFF TGTGCCAGCACCCTTACCGGGACAGGGGAAAAACTGTTTTTT
TRBJ1-4 TRBV30 . many CAFSADFEKLFF TGTGCCTTTTCTGCGGACTTTGAAAAACTGTTTTTT
TRBJ2-2 TRBV11-1 . many CASTPGTGELFF TGTGCCAGCACCCCCGGGACCGGGGAGCTGTTTTTT
TRBJ2-1 TRBV7-2 TRBD2 . CASSSRTSGKYNEQFF TGTGCCAGCAGCTCCCGGACTAGCGGGAAATACAATGAGCAGTTCTTC
TRBJ1-1 TRBV15 . many CATSRDLWNTEAFF TGTGCCACCAGCAGAGATCTGTGGAACACTGAAGCTTTCTTT
TRBJ1-2 TRBV7-6 . many CASSSEVIYGYTF TGTGCCAGCAGCTCTGAGGTTATCTATGGCTACACCTTC
TRBJ2-1 TRBV28 TRBD2 many CASSSTGLAEQSSYNEQFF TGTGCCAGCAGCTCAACGGGACTAGCGGAACAAAGCTCCTACAATGAGCAGTTCTTC
TRBJ1-5 TRBV30 TRBD1 many CAWSTRDSLNQPQHF TGTGCCTGGAGCACCCGGGACAGCCTAAATCAGCCCCAGCATTTT
TRBJ2-3 TRBV11-2 . many CASRVSSRSDTQYF TGTGCCAGCAGAGTGTCATCGAGGTCAGATACGCAGTATTTT
TRBJ2-2 TRBV6-2/TRBV6-3 TRBD2 many CASSNVAAGSTGELFF TGTGCCAGCAGCAACGTGGCAGCGGGAAGTACCGGGGAGCTGTTTTTT
TRBJ1-1 TRBV12-3/TRBV12-4 . many CASSLERLMNTEAFF TGTGCCAGCAGTTTAGAACGGCTAATGAACACTGAAGCTTTCTTT
TRBJ2-7 TRBV11-2 . . CASSSSGAIYEQYF TGTGCCAGCAGCTCCTCGGGCGCTATCTACGAGCAGTACTTC
TRBJ2-7 TRBV7-2 . many CASSLMLRNYEQYF TGTGCCAGCAGCTTGATGTTAAGAAACTACGAGCAGTACTTC
TRBJ2-7 TRBV7-2 . . CASSYPGVSYEQYF TGTGCCAGCAGCTATCCAGGGGTTTCCTACGAGCAGTACTTC
TRBJ2-7 TRBV11-2 . many CASSLDTLYEQYF TGTGCCAGCAGCTTAGACACGCTCTACGAGCAGTACTTC
TRBJ2-1 TRBV19 TRBD1 . CASQAGGNEQFF TGTGCCAGTCAAGCAGGGGGCAATGAGCAGTTCTTC
TRBJ1-1 TRBV5-1 . many CASSLDGQIEAFF TGCGCCAGCAGCTTGGACGGACAGATTGAAGCTTTCTTT
TRBJ1-2 TRBV12-3/TRBV12-4 . many CASSLSLFGTYGYTF TGTGCCAGCAGTTTGTCCTTGTTTGGAACCTATGGCTACACCTTC
TRBJ1-2 TRBV6-2/TRBV6-3 . many CASSSLWGYTF TGTGCCAGCAGTTCACTCTGGGGCTACACCTTC
TRBJ1-2 TRBV6-2/TRBV6-3 TRBD1 . CASSRQGVHYGYTF TGTGCCAGCAGTCGACAGGGCGTACACTATGGCTACACCTTC
TRBJ1-5 TRBV3-1 TRBD1 many CASSHRQGYQPQHF TGTGCCAGCAGCCATCGACAGGGTTATCAGCCCCAGCATTTT
TRBJ2-7 TRBV27 TRBD2 . CASRGLAGGRYEQYF TGTGCCAGCAGGGGACTAGCGGGAGGGAGATACGAGCAGTACTTC
TRBJ1-1 TRBV5-1 . many CASSLFQEHTNTEAFF TGCGCCAGCAGCTTGTTTCAGGAGCACACGAACACTGAAGCTTTCTTT
TRBJ2-1 TRBV12-3/TRBV12-4 TRBD2 . CASSPIAGGRSYNEQFF TGTGCCAGCAGTCCCATAGCGGGAGGGCGCTCCTACAATGAGCAGTTCTTC
TRBJ2-5 TRBV20-1 . many CSAMGAFEGWYQETQYF TGCAGTGCTATGGGGGCTTTTGAGGGTTGGTACCAAGAGACCCAGTACTTC
TRBJ1-2 TRBV29-1 . many CSVPPDVNYGYTF TGCAGCGTACCCCCGGACGTAAACTATGGCTACACCTTC
TRBJ2-2 TRBV6-5 TRBD2 many CASSYETSGSGELFF TGTGCCAGCAGTTACGAGACTAGCGGATCCGGGGAGCTGTTTTTT
TRBJ2-7 TRBV12-3/TRBV12-4 . many CASSLRWGRTYEQYF TGTGCCAGCAGTCTGAGGTGGGGACGGACCTACGAGCAGTACTTC
TRBJ1-6 TRBV27 . few CASSRNGSPLHF TGTGCCAGCAGCCGCAATGGGTCACCCCTCCACTTT
TRBJ2-7 TRBV6-1 . many CASRETGEQYF TGTGCCAGCAGAGAGACGGGCGAGCAGTACTTC
TRBJ2-7 TRBV9 . many CASSVAGLGYEQYF TGTGCCAGCAGCGTAGCAGGTCTGGGTTACGAGCAGTACTTC
TRBJ1-4 TRBV12-3/TRBV12-4 . many CASSLSTRPKLFF TGTGCCAGCAGTTTATCAACGAGGCCGAAACTGTTTTTT
TRBJ2-1 TRBV27 TRBD2 . CASNLAGGGMGNEQFF TGTGCCAGCAACCTAGCGGGAGGCGGTATGGGCAATGAGCAGTTCTTC
TRBJ2-5 TRBV7-3 . many CASSYRVGSGQETQYF TGTGCCAGCAGTTACAGGGTTGGGAGTGGGCAAGAGACCCAGTACTTC
TRBJ2-5 TRBV9 . . CASSLRGEAETQYF TGTGCCAGCTCCTTGCGGGGAGAAGCGGAGACCCAGTACTTC
TRBJ1-5 TRBV2 . many CASSVTQFGPQHF TGTGCCAGCAGTGTAACCCAATTCGGTCCCCAGCATTTT
TRBJ2-2 TRBV24-1 . . CATSGYTGELFF TGTGCCACCAGTGGATACACCGGGGAGCTGTTTTTT
TRBJ2-3 TRBV2 TRBD2 many CASRFSGNTDTQYF TGTGCCAGCAGGTTTAGCGGGAACACAGATACGCAGTATTTT
TRBJ2-3 TRBV14 . many CASSQGLEDTQYF TGTGCCAGCAGCCAAGGGTTAGAGGATACGCAGTATTTT
TRBJ2-3 TRBV20-1 TRBD2 many CSARESGKREDTQYF TGCAGTGCTAGAGAGAGCGGGAAGAGGGAAGATACGCAGTATTTT
TRBJ2-7 TRBV27 TRBD1 many CASSLTLGTGSYEQYF TGTGCCAGCAGTTTAACCCTCGGGACAGGGAGCTACGAGCAGTACTTC
TRBJ1-1 TRBV7-2 TRBD1 . CASRRGTEPSFEAFF TGTGCCAGCAGGCGCGGGACAGAGCCATCCTTTGAAGCTTTCTTT
TRBJ1-2 TRBV7-9 . many CASSLAKGPVHHHYGYTF TGTGCCAGCAGCTTAGCAAAGGGGCCGGTTCACCATCACTATGGCTACACCTTC
TRBJ2-1 TRBV27 TRBD2 many CASGTSGSRFYNEQFF TGTGCCAGCGGGACTAGCGGGAGCCGATTCTACAATGAGCAGTTCTTC